One T cell receptor beta chain is described in this entry. The record originates from a study of T cells expressing NK-cell markers. The CDR3 spans 15 residues. Germline assignment: CDR1 SGHTA and CDR2 FQGNSA. TCRdb reanalyzed the 5' RACE reads and collapses them to one entry per CDR3 protein, without DNA. In all, the sample yields about 260,000 distinct CDR3 sequences. The clonotype comes from a woman between 18 and 70 years old in good health. Sequences were obtained from blood T cells: a sorted CD56 or NKG2C T cell subset, CD4+ or CD8+ T cells, or bulk PBMC T cells (not recorded which). This chain connects TRBV7-2 to TRBJ1-4; TCRdb's assignment of TRBD1 cannot be checked, as there is no DNA. The CDR3 is CASSFSGGRNEKLFF. Variable domain in full (rest from reference TRBV7-2 and TRBJ1-4): GAGVSQSPSNKVTEKGKDVELRCDPISGHTALYWYRQSLGQGLEFLIYFQGNSAPDKSGLPSDRFSAERTGGSVSTLTIQRTQQEDSAVYLCASSFSGGRNEKLFFGSGTQLSVL.